This TCR beta chain was retrieved from a study of T cell changes during pregnancy in multiple sclerosis. Profiled with immunoSEQ multiplex PCR; TCRdb holds only in-frame clones, not every one. The table lists 30,000 to 35,000 clones, about nine tenths of them singletons, with over 8.5% in the top ten. V lost 8 bases, J lost 8 bases, and 9 bases stayed unmatched. CDR3 length: 13 residues. The germline V gene has CDR1 SNHLY and CDR2 FYNNEI. This clonotype was sampled from a female donor with multiple sclerosis, enrolled in a pregnancy study. The specimen comprised CD8+ T cells from peripheral blood mononuclear cells, sampled before pregnancy. The rearrangement uses TRBV2 and TRBJ1-1; 9 nucleotides match TRBD1. The CDR3 nucleotides read TGTGCCAGCTCTGCGGGGACAGGGTTAGAAGCTTTCTTT. This codes for CASSAGTGLEAFF.